This T cell receptor (beta chain) was captured by sequencing in a study of cytomegalovirus exposure and HLA in healthy donors. Study summary: Unique TCR beta sequences numbering around 110 million came from 150 million to 200 million T cells in an earlier analysis.

This CDR3 has 15 residues. The trim removed 7 bases at V and 0 bases at J, leaving 9 bases unmatched. The germline gives CDR1 SQVTM, CDR2 ANQGSEA. The study, taken as a whole, reports: Later analysis associated a missense DCLRE1C variant with TCR beta V- and J-gene trimming. Roughly uniform sequencing depth across donors was assumed, possibly incorrectly.

In regard to this clone: What it binds is unknown.

Use of 60 Vbeta and 13 Jbeta primers characterized the PCR. Data came from immunoSEQ multiplex PCR; TCRdb stores just in-frame clones and leaves some out. This sample has roughly 180,000 clones, with around 83% found just once. Sequencing input: PBMCs. The source of this sequence is a girl aged 2 to 9 in good health and CMV-seropositive. This sequence joins TRBV29-1 and TRBJ2-1, with TRBD1 matching 7 bases. CDR3 sequence reads: CSGWDSLSSYNEQFF. The CDR3 DNA sequence: TGCAGCGGGTGGGACAGCCTCTCCTCCTACAATGAGCAGTTCTTC.